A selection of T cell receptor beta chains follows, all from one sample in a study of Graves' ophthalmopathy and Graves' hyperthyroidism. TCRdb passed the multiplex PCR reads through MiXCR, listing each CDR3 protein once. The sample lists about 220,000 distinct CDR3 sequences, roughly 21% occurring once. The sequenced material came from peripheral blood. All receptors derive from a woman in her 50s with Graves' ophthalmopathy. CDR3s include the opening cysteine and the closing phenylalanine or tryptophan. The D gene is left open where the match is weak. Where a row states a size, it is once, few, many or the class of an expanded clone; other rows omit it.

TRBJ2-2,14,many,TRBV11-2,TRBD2,CASSFSGIGGELFF,TGTGCCAGCAGCTTTAGCGGGATCGGCGGGGAGCTGTTTTTT
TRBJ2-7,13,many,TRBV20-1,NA,CSAIRPGRYEQYF,TGCAGTGCTATACGACCGGGACGTTACGAGCAGTACTTC
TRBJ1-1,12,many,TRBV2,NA,CASRDQVAEAFF,TGTGCCAGCAGGGACCAGGTGGCTGAAGCTTTCTTT
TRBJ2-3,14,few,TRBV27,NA,CASSLSEISDTQYF,TGTGCCAGCAGTTTATCGGAGATCTCTGATACGCAGTATTTT
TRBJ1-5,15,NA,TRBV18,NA,CASSPAGDSNQPQHF,TGTGCCAGCTCACCCGCAGGGGATAGCAATCAGCCCCAGCATTTT
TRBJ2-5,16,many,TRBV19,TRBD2,CASSIDRLAPPGTQYF,TGTGCCAGTAGTATCGATCGACTAGCGCCTCCGGGGACCCAGTACTTC
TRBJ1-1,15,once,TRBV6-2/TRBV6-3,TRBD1,CASSSPWTGNTEAFF,TGTGCCAGCAGTTCCCCGTGGACAGGGAACACTGAAGCTTTCTTT
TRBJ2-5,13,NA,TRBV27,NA,CATSSLYQETQYF,TGTGCCACCAGCTCCCTGTACCAAGAGACCCAGTACTTC
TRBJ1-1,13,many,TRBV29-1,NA,CSVESTGRGEAFF,TGCAGCGTTGAGTCCACGGGCCGAGGAGAAGCTTTCTTC
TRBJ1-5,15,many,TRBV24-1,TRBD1,CATSHGTDFNQPQHF,TGTGCCACCAGTCATGGGACAGACTTCAATCAGCCCCAGCATTTT
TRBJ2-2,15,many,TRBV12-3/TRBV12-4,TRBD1,CASSPDRVEIGELFF,TGTGCCAGCAGTCCGGACAGGGTAGAAATCGGGGAGCTGTTTTTT
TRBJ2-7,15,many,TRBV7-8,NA,CASSLELGRANEQYF,TGTGCCAGCAGCTTAGAGCTCGGAAGGGCTAATGAGCAGTACTTC
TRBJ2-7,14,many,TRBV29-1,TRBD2,CSVASGLAGYEQYF,TGCAGCGTTGCCAGTGGACTAGCGGGGTACGAGCAGTACTTC
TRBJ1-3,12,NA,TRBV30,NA,CAWSVKDTTIYF,TGTGCCTGGAGTGTAAAGGACACCACCATATATTTT
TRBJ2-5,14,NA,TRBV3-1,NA,CASSQGGGRETQYF,TGTGCCAGCAGCCAAGGTGGAGGAAGAGAGACCCAGTACTTC
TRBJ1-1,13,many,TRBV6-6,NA,CASRRAKNTEAFF,TGTGCCAGCAGGCGGGCCAAGAACACTGAAGCTTTCTTT
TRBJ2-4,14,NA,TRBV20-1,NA,CSARVSRGENIQYF,TGCAGTGCTAGAGTGAGCAGGGGTGAAAACATTCAGTACTTC
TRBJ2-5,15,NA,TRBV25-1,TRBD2,CASSEASGREETQYF,TGTGCCAGCAGTGAGGCTAGCGGGAGAGAAGAGACCCAGTACTTC
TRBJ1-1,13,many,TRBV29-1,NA,CSVERGPNTEAFF,TGCAGCGTTGAGAGGGGACCTAACACTGAAGCTTTCTTT
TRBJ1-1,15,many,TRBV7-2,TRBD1,CASSSTGGPGTEAFF,TGTGCCAGCAGCTCCACAGGGGGCCCAGGCACTGAAGCTTTCTTT
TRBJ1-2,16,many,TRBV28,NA,CASSLGGQQRSYGYTF,TGTGCCAGCAGTTTAGGTGGACAGCAAAGATCCTATGGCTACACCTTC
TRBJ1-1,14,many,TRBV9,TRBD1,CASSAGGAATEAFF,TGTGCCAGCAGCGCAGGGGGAGCGGCCACTGAAGCTTTCTTT
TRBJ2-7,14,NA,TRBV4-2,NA,CASSQDPGDYEQYF,TGTGCCAGCAGCCAAGATCCCGGAGACTACGAGCAGTACTTC